Listed below are T cell receptor beta chains from one sample, sequenced in a study of blood T cell repertoires in COVID-19. Sequenced by immunoSEQ multiplex PCR; TCRdb stores in-frame clones only, minus some. Of 120,000 to 150,000 clones in the sample, roughly 90% were seen once. The specimen sequenced was PBMCs or T cells enriched from blood (not recorded which). These receptors all come from a middle-aged woman who had been exposed to COVID-19. Each CDR3 is given with its conserved first and last residue. Size is stated for part of the rows, as once, few or many counts, or as a class when the clone is expanded.

clone size,V gene,J gene,CDR3 protein
few,TRBV6-2/TRBV6-3,TRBJ1-6,CASSYSQFLPLHF
-,TRBV7-9,TRBJ2-7,CASSDRPMTFWEQYF
-,TRBV9,TRBJ2-2,CATSRQVGELFF
-,TRBV6-5,TRBJ1-6,CASSYSSGRNSPLHF
-,TRBV11-2,TRBJ2-1,CASSSSSWSEQFF
few,TRBV29-1,TRBJ1-5,CSVETGNSNQPQHF
-,TRBV28,TRBJ1-6,CASNVGGPGPNSPLHF
few,TRBV12-3/TRBV12-4,TRBJ1-1,CASSLGSEAFF
once,TRBV28,TRBJ2-2,CAINTGETGELFF
-,TRBV12-3/TRBV12-4,TRBJ2-5,CASSFRETQYF
few,TRBV6-5,TRBJ1-1,CAGGQGLNTEAFF
-,TRBV28,TRBJ1-6,CASSLGEGSSYNSPLHF
-,TRBV10-2,TRBJ2-7,CASSDSGFEQYF
-,TRBV3-1/TRBV3-2,TRBJ1-5,CASSQDNVQPQHF
-,TRBV3-1/TRBV3-2,TRBJ2-5,CATTDRNQETQYF
-,TRBV25-1,TRBJ1-5,CASSEVGGSQPQHF
-,TRBV3-1/TRBV3-2,TRBJ1-1,CASSLREARAFF
-,TRBV5-1,TRBJ1-2,CASSLATGSRGYTF
-,TRBV18,TRBJ1-1,CASSRNEGRDTEAFF
-,TRBV12-5,TRBJ2-1,CASGLVQGVGANYNEQFF
-,TRBV5-6,TRBJ2-7,CASSGTPGTSGIKVYEQYF
-,TRBV19,TRBJ2-2,CASLRFGTVNTGELFF
-,TRBV9,TRBJ2-3,CASSVLAGGQDTQYF
once,TRBV4-1,TRBJ1-2,CASSQVQGDRVQGYTF
-,TRBV3-1/TRBV3-2,TRBJ2-7,CASRLGQLNEQYF
few,TRBV27,TRBJ1-5,CASSFRAGNQPQHF
-,TRBV25-1,TRBJ1-5,CASSARGGASQPQHF
-,TRBV7-3,TRBJ1-1,CASSDRGHDTEAFF
-,TRBV27,TRBJ2-3,CASSSYSTDTDTQYF
-,TRBV5-1,TRBJ1-5,CASSLNGVNQPQHF
-,TRBV6-2/TRBV6-3,TRBJ2-4,CASSFTGGAAKNIQYF
few,TRBV6-5,TRBJ2-2,CASRKGGAGTGELFF
-,TRBV19,TRBJ1-2,CASSTGGTNYGYTF
-,TRBV29-1,TRBJ2-1,CSGTTGDREQFF
once,TRBV5-4,TRBJ2-3,CASSPGTGYYTDTQYF
-,TRBV5-1,TRBJ1-3,CASSVTGSAGNTIYF
once,TRBV12-5,TRBJ2-3,CASGLTVGGGTTDTQYF
-,TRBV11-3,TRBJ2-5,CASSQQGTGETQYF
-,TRBV4-3,TRBJ1-1,CASSQDKGATEAFF
-,TRBV3-1/TRBV3-2,TRBJ1-1,CASSQGDVRGTEAFF
-,TRBV18,TRBJ1-3,CASTIHQSAGNTIYF